This TCR beta chain was sequenced in a study of cytomegalovirus exposure and HLA in healthy donors. Both 60 Vbeta primers and 13 Jbeta primers went into the PCR. The protocol was immunoSEQ multiplex PCR, while the TCRdb copy is restricted to in-frame clones and leaves out a portion. The sample shows 89,000 or so clones, about 83% of them seen only once. The CDR3 is made up of 19 amino acids. Per germline, CDR1 SGHTA and CDR2 FQGTGA. V dropped 5 bases and J dropped 2; count of bases not matched to a gene: 17. The specimen was PBMCs. V is TRBV7-3 and J is TRBJ2-2; 7 bases are shared with TRBD2. The clonotype was recovered from a woman in her late teens or twenties in good health and CMV-seropositive. CDR3 bases: TGTGCCAGCAGCCGAACGGGACTCTACACGGGGGGAAACACCGGGGAGCTGTTTTTT. Protein: CASSRTGLYTGGNTGELFF.